The 25 T cell receptor beta chains given below trace back to one sample, sequenced in a study of cytomegalovirus exposure and HLA in healthy donors. PCR used 60 Vbeta primers and 13 Jbeta primers. Clones were read by immunoSEQ multiplex PCR, and TCRdb kept only the in-frame ones, dropping some. The sample comprises 110,000 or so clones, 70% to 90% of which are singletons, and around 2% rests with the top ten. Sequences were obtained from PBMCs. These receptors were collected from a man aged 35 to 55 in good health and CMV-seronegative.

The chain recombines TRBV4-2 with TRBJ2-5; 8 positions match TRBD1. Germline-derived CDR1 and CDR2 are LGHNA and YNFKEQ. CDR3 length: 15 residues. The V gene end was trimmed by 3 bases and the J gene end by 2 bases; junction bases not matched to a gene: 5. The CDR3 is CASSQTGTGQETQYF. The CDR3 nucleotides are TGTGCCAGCAGCCAGACGGGGACAGGACAAGAGACCCAGTACTTC.

DNA of the CDR3: TGTGCCAGCAGCCCAACTCGTGTCTCTGGAAACACCATATATTTT. It yields the protein CASSPTRVSGNTIYF. V and J are TRBV7-9 and TRBJ1-3, with unresolved D. There are 15 residues in the CDR3. CDR1 and CDR2 from the germline V gene are SEHNR and FQNEAQ (reference sequence). Trimming removed 5 bases at V and 0 bases at J, with 11 bases between.

This clone was counted only a few times. The rearrangement uses TRBV9 and TRBJ1-6; D is uncertain. CDR3 length equals 13 residues. V was shortened by 3 bases and J by 4 bases, with 5 bases between the two germline ends. Germline V CDR1 and CDR2: SGDLS, YYNGEE. CDR3 protein: CASSGPYNSPLHF. The CDR3 DNA reads as TGTGCCAGCAGCGGGCCATATAATTCACCCCTCCACTTT.

This clone occurred a few times. In DNA, the CDR3 is TGTGCCAGCAGTTACAGGGGCGGCTACACCTTC. Translated: CASSYRGGYTF. The genes are TRBV28 and TRBJ1-2; 7 nucleotides agree with TRBD1. The CDR3 sequence is 11 residues long. V gave up 4 bases and J gave up 8 bases; unmatched junction bases: 1. Looked up from germline, CDR1 is MDHEN and CDR2 is SYDVKM.

In this sample, this clone turned up once. The rearrangement joins TRBV19 to TRBJ1-2; the D gene is possibly TRBD1 (6 bases). This CDR3 has 16 amino acids. Looked up from germline, CDR1 is LNHDA and CDR2 is SQIVND (reference sequence). V shed 3 bases and J shed 4 bases, with 18 bases lying between them. This chain's CDR3 is CASSITPTGPTYGYTF. The CDR3, as DNA: TGTGCCAGTAGTATTACCCCGACAGGCCCGACCTATGGCTACACCTTC.

V gene TRBV4-3 combines with J gene TRBJ2-1; D is uncertain. The germline V gene encodes CDR1 LGHNA and CDR2 YSLEER. V was pared by 1 base and J by 0 bases, with 10 bases between. The CDR3 loop spans 16 amino acids. The chain's CDR3 is CASSQVSYSSYNEQFF. The CDR3 nucleotides read TGCGCCAGCAGCCAAGTATCCTACAGCTCCTACAATGAGCAGTTCTTC.

This clone was found a few times. The V call is TRBV6-1, the J call TRBJ2-3, with a weak D call TRBD1 (5 bases). Germline assignment: CDR1 MNHNS and CDR2 SASEGT. Trimming left V 8 bases short and J 2 bases short, with 8 bases between. The CDR3 has 12 amino acids. CDR3 region: CASGQYTDTQYF. The CDR3 DNA reads TGTGCCAGCGGACAATACACAGATACGCAGTATTTT.

This chain links TRBV5-4 with TRBJ2-7; D is possibly TRBD1 (5 bases). CDR1 is SGHNT and CDR2 is YYREEE in the germline V gene (reference sequence). CDR3 size: 14 residues. Between the trimmed V and J ends, which lost 2 bases and 3 bases, there was a span of 12 bases. CDR3 amino acids: CASSFVGRDYEQYF. The DNA of the CDR3 is TGTGCCAGCAGCTTTGTCGGCAGGGACTACGAGCAGTACTTC.

The V call is TRBV30, the J call TRBJ1-1; D remains ambiguous. This CDR3 is built from 15 residues. Germline V gene lookup returns CDR1 GTSNPN and CDR2 SVGIG (reference sequence). The V gene lost 2 bases and the J gene lost 4 bases, with 17 bases spanning the gap. The CDR3 DNA sequence: TGTGCCTGGAGTCCGAAGTGGGGAGAGTCCACTGAAGCTTTCTTT. Residues: CAWSPKWGESTEAFF.

The chain couples TRBV27 to TRBJ2-7; 8 bases match TRBD1. The CDR3 has 12 residues. CDR1 is MNHEY, CDR2 SMNVEV, per germline (reference sequence). The chain's CDR3 is CQPGQGGDEQYF. DNA for the CDR3: TGTCAACCCGGACAGGGTGGGGACGAGCAGTACTTC.

The gene calls are TRBV28 and TRBJ1-2; D unclear. The CDR3 length is 13 residues. V shed 4 bases and J shed 4 bases, with 10 bases lying between them. Germline CDR1 reads MDHEN; CDR2 reads SYDVKM. The CDR3 bases are TGTGCCAGCAGTTCCACGGTAACCTATGGCTACACCTTC. The encoded protein is CASSSTVTYGYTF.

The V and J genes are TRBV15 and TRBJ2-3; D might be TRBD2 (5 bases). There are 11 residues in the CDR3. From germline, CDR1 is LNHNV and CDR2 YYDKDF (reference sequence). The V and J ends lost 6 bases and 8 bases respectively, with 9 bases between them. CDR3 protein: CATSTGITQYF. The CDR3 bases are TGTGCCACCAGTACGGGGATTACGCAGTATTTT.

This clone was recorded once. The chain is built from TRBV10-1 and TRBJ1-3; D gene ambiguous. From germline, CDR1 is WNHNN and CDR2 SYGVQD (reference sequence). V was pared by 3 bases and J by 3 bases, with 9 bases between. The CDR3 runs 14 residues. The CDR3 coding sequence is TGCGCCAGCAGTGAAGGAGCGGTTGGAAACACCATATATTTT. Translating it yields CASSEGAVGNTIYF.

This clone was seen a few times. The rearrangement links TRBV12-5 to TRBJ1-1, with a possible D match to TRBD1 (5 bases). The CDR3 runs 15 residues. V was clipped by 5 bases and J by 4 bases, with 17 bases between them. Germline V gene sequence: CDR1 LGHNT, CDR2 FRNRAP. This chain's CDR3 is CASGRSGGEGTEAFF. DNA for the CDR3: TGTGCTAGTGGTAGGAGCGGGGGGGAAGGCACTGAAGCTTTCTTT.

This rearrangement joins TRBV19 to TRBJ1-2; D unresolved. Germline lookup yields CDR1 LNHDA and CDR2 SQIVND (reference sequence). The length of the CDR3 is 14 residues. V was shortened by 0 bases and J by 4 bases, with 9 bases between the two germline ends. CDR3 sequence reads: CASSIDLVSYGYTF. The DNA of the CDR3 is TGTGCCAGTAGTATAGATCTCGTGTCCTATGGCTACACCTTC. Full variable domain (missing parts from reference TRBV19 and TRBJ1-2): DGGITQSPKYLFRKEGQNVTLSCEQNLNHDAMYWYRQDPGQGLRLIYYSQIVNDFQKGDIAEGYSVSREKKESFPLTVTSAQKNPTAFYLCASSIDLVSYGYTFGSGTRLTVV.

This clone was counted only a few times. This chain links TRBV30 with TRBJ2-2, with D uncertain. V was trimmed by 4 bases and J by 6 bases, leaving 6 bases between them. The CDR3 sequence is 11 residues long. Germline V gene lookup returns CDR1 GTSNPN and CDR2 SVGIG (reference sequence). CDR3 in amino acids: CAWTESGELFF. CDR3 DNA sequence: TGTGCCTGGACGGAGTCCGGGGAGCTGTTTTTT.

The chain has TRBV7-2 and TRBJ1-5, with a tentative D call TRBD1 (6 bases). The V end was cut by 8 bases, the J end by 0 bases, with 8 bases between. This CDR3 is built from 13 residues. In germline, CDR1 is SGHTA, CDR2 FQGNSA. The CDR3 nucleotides are TGTGCCAGCGGACAGATTAGCAATCAGCCCCAGCATTTT. This gives the protein CASGQISNQPQHF.

The rearrangement links TRBV7-9 to TRBJ1-1, with a possible D match to TRBD1 (5 bases). CDR3 size: 13 residues. Germline V gene sequence: CDR1 SEHNR, CDR2 FQNEAQ (reference sequence). V was shortened by 3 bases and J by 7 bases, with 12 bases between the two germline ends. The CDR3 DNA sequence: TGTGCCAGCAGCTTGAGAGGACAATTTGAAGCTTTCTTT. This encodes CASSLRGQFEAFF.

This clone was detected a few times. The chain joins TRBV5-1 to TRBJ2-7; 9 bases are shared with TRBD1. CDR3 length: 15 residues. The V and J ends lost 0 bases and 5 bases, in that order; junction bases with no gene match: 6. Germline-derived CDR1 and CDR2 are SGHRS and YFSETQ. CDR3 residues: CASSLEGQGTHEQYF. The CDR3 coding sequence is TGCGCCAGCAGCTTGGAAGGACAGGGGACCCACGAGCAGTACTTC.

The CDR3 is CASSFEPRRLNEKLFF. CDR3 DNA: TGTGCCAGCAGTTTTGAGCCGAGGAGGCTTAATGAAAAACTGTTTTTT. The chain links TRBV6-6 to TRBJ1-4; D unresolved. With 4 bases removed from V and 4 bases from J, the gap between germline ends came to 16 bases. This CDR3 is 16 amino acids long. Germline CDR1 MNHNY, CDR2 SVGAGI (reference sequence).

The genes are TRBV5-5 and TRBJ1-6; D is possibly TRBD1 (5 bases). Trimming removed 0 bases from V and 12 bases from J, with 10 bases in between. The CDR3 spans 13 residues. From germline, CDR1 is SGHKS and CDR2 YYEKEE (reference sequence). The CDR3: CASSLEWGGPLHF. Written as DNA, the CDR3 is TGTGCCAGCAGCTTGGAGTGGGGGGGACCCCTCCACTTT. The full variable domain, completed using reference TRBV5-5 and TRBJ1-6, is DAGVTQSPTHLIKTRGQQVTLRCSPISGHKSVSWYQQVLGQGPQFIFQYYEKEERGRGNFPDRFSARQFPNYSSELNVNALLLGDSALYLCASSLEWGGPLHFGNGTRLTVT.

The genes are TRBV19 and TRBJ1-1; D is undetermined. V was pared by 4 bases and J by 0 bases, with 15 bases between. The germline gives CDR1 LNHDA, CDR2 SQIVND (reference sequence). The CDR3 has 16 amino acids. CDR3 residues: CASSRNGETMNTEAFF. In nucleotides, the CDR3 is TGTGCCAGTAGTAGGAACGGGGAGACTATGAACACTGAAGCTTTCTTT.

V gene TRBV4-1 combines with J gene TRBJ1-2, with TRBD1 identical over 9 bases. The CDR3 has 16 residues. From germline, CDR1 is MGHRA and CDR2 YSYEKL. V shed 3 bases and J 6 bases; nucleotides not matched to a gene: 11. CDR3 residues: CASSQEPTGTGHGYTF. The CDR3 bases are TGCGCCAGCAGCCAGGAACCAACCGGGACAGGGCATGGCTACACCTTC.

This chain uses TRBV16 with TRBJ2-7; 9 bases line up with TRBD1. The CDR3 runs 16 residues. Germline CDR1 and CDR2: KGHSY and FQNENV. Losses at the gene ends were 5 bases for V and 2 bases for J; bases not matched to a gene: 10. CDR3 protein: CASSYLKGQGAYEQYF. For the CDR3, the DNA is TGTGCCAGCAGCTACTTAAAGGGACAGGGCGCCTACGAGCAGTACTTC.

The chain employs TRBV7-6 and TRBJ2-2; 8 nucleotides match TRBD1. The CDR3 has 16 residues. The trim removed 5 bases at V and 2 bases at J, leaving 7 bases unmatched. The V gene's germline CDR1 is SGHVS and CDR2 FNYEAQ. The CDR3 loop reads CASSPRTGKNTGELFF. The CDR3 DNA reads as TGTGCCAGCAGCCCGCGGACAGGGAAAAACACCGGGGAGCTGTTTTTT.